This TCR beta chain was obtained from a study of cytomegalovirus exposure and HLA in healthy donors. Study details: Unique TCRs numbering around 80 million, obtained from HLA-typed donors, made up an early data release.

The PCR was carried out with 60 Vbeta primers and 13 Jbeta primers. TCRdb's copy holds only in-frame clones and misses some; the assay was immunoSEQ multiplex PCR. The sample carries about 200,000 clones, around 77% recorded once. The sequence came from a woman under 40 in good health and CMV-seronegative. The source material was PBMCs.

CDR3 coding DNA: TGTGCCAGCAGCTCGACAGGGCCTTATGGCTACACCTTC. It translates to CASSSTGPYGYTF. The chain joins TRBV5-6 to TRBJ1-2; 7 bases agree with TRBD1. Germline V gene sequence: CDR1 SGHDT, CDR2 YYEEEE. V gave up 3 bases and J gave up 5 bases; unmatched junction bases: 4. The CDR3 runs to 13 residues.